These 30 T cell receptor beta chains share one sample of origin, sequenced in a study of T cell responses to AZD1222 COVID-19 vaccine. Data came from immunoSEQ multiplex PCR; TCRdb stores just in-frame clones and leaves some out. The sample consists of 100,000 or so clones, 80% to 90% of them appearing once. Source: peripheral blood, taken on day 0 of AZD1222 vaccination. Receptors were obtained from an adult in good health.

This clone has more than one count but fewer than ten. The J gene is TRBJ2-5, the V gene TRBV5-1, with TRBD1 matching over 9 bases. Germline trimming cut 0 bases from V and 4 bases from J; bases unmatched to any gene: 7. This CDR3 has 16 amino acids. Germline loops: CDR1 SGHRS, CDR2 YFSETQ. CDR3 bases: TGCGCCAGCAGCTTGGGGGGACAGGGTGGGCGAGAGACCCAGTACTTC. Amino acids: CASSLGGQGGRETQYF.

The chain joins TRBV6-5 to TRBJ2-7; D gene ambiguous. The CDR3 runs to 13 residues. V lost 8 bases to trimming and J lost 5 bases, with 16 bases between them. Per the germline V gene, CDR1 is MNHEY and CDR2 is SVGAGI. CDR3 sequence: CASVDKGGNEQYF. In nucleotides, the CDR3 is TGTGCCAGCGTAGATAAGGGCGGAAACGAGCAGTACTTC.

The rearrangement uses TRBV3-1 (or the pseudogene TRBV3-2) and TRBJ1-6; 7 bases match TRBD1. Losses at the gene ends were 1 base for V and 3 bases for J; bases not matched to a gene: 3. This CDR3 contains 16 residues. Per the germline V gene, CDR1 is LGHDT and CDR2 is YNNKEL (reference sequence). CDR3 DNA: TGTGCCAGCAGCCAAGGCTCAGGGGGCTATAATTCACCCCTCCACTTT. It yields the protein CASSQGSGGYNSPLHF.

The chain uses TRBV24-1 and TRBJ2-1, with TRBD2 matching 11 bases. The CDR3 contains 15 residues. Germline CDR1 is KGHDR and CDR2 is SFDVKD. The V segment lost 3 bases and the J segment 7 bases; nucleotides outside the gene matches: 4. CDR3: CATSDPGLAGNEQFF. The CDR3 DNA follows: TGTGCCACCAGTGATCCCGGACTAGCGGGTAATGAGCAGTTCTTC.

The table lists this clone with a count of one. V and J are TRBV6-5 and TRBJ1-2, with D perhaps matching TRBD1 (5 bases). Germline CDR1 reads MNHEY; CDR2 reads SVGAGI. With 2 bases removed from V and 6 bases from J, the gap between germline ends came to 16 bases. This CDR3 is built from 15 residues. This chain's CDR3 is CASSYGGGSSDGYTF. The CDR3 nucleotides are TGTGCCAGCAGTTACGGTGGGGGTAGTTCGGATGGCTACACCTTC.

V usage is TRBV6-5 and J usage is TRBJ1-2, with no clear D. Trimming stripped 2 bases from V and 8 bases from J, with 12 bases between. The CDR3 spans 13 residues. Looked up from germline, CDR1 is MNHEY and CDR2 is SVGAGI. In DNA form, the CDR3 reads TGTGCCAGCAGTTACCGTATCCGGGAGGGCTACACCTTC. Translated: CASSYRIREGYTF.

This clone occurred a few times. This rearrangement joins TRBV3-1 (or the pseudogene TRBV3-2) to TRBJ1-5, with D perhaps matching TRBD1 (6 bases). Germline V gene lookup returns CDR1 LGHDT and CDR2 YNNKEL (reference sequence). This CDR3 is built from 14 residues. The V gene lost 0 bases and the J gene lost 7 bases, with 10 bases spanning the gap. CDR3 DNA: TGTGCCAGCAGCCAAGATGCAGGGGCCCAGCCCCAGCATTTT. Its protein product is CASSQDAGAQPQHF.

CDR3 residues: CATSDRSSQGRSGYTF. CDR3 DNA: TGTGCCACCAGTGATCGGTCCTCGCAGGGGAGGTCTGGCTACACCTTC. The chain is built from TRBV24-1 and TRBJ1-2, with D perhaps TRBD1 (6 bases). This CDR3 is built from 16 residues. CDR1 is KGHDR and CDR2 is SFDVKD in the germline V gene. V was trimmed by 3 bases and J by 7 bases, leaving 20 bases between them.

This clone appeared a single time. The chain has TRBV9 and TRBJ1-5; D call uncertain. V was cut by 1 base and J by 3 bases, with 5 bases left in between. Germline V lookup: CDR1 SGDLS, CDR2 YYNGEE. CDR3 length: 13 residues. DNA for the CDR3: TGTGCCAGCAGCGTACAGGACAATCAGCCCCAGCATTTT. It codes for CASSVQDNQPQHF.

This chain joins TRBV10-1 and TRBJ2-7; D unclear. The CDR3 sequence is 10 residues long. The germline gives CDR1 WNHNN, CDR2 SYGVQD (reference sequence). Trimming shortened V by 7 bases and J by 6 bases, and 7 bases separated the two germline ends. Written as DNA, the CDR3 is TGCGCCAGCATTTTAAGCGAGCAGTACTTC. Amino acid sequence: CASILSEQYF.

This clone was picked up one time. This chain uses TRBV6-1 with TRBJ2-2, with 10 bases fitting TRBD2. J was trimmed by 4 bases and V by 2 bases; bases with no gene match: 16. Per the germline V gene, CDR1 is MNHNS and CDR2 is SASEGT. The CDR3 is made up of 20 amino acids. The DNA of the CDR3 is TGTGCCAGCAGTGAATCTCCGCAGACTGGGACTAGCGTCGCCACCGGGGAGCTGTTTTTT. Translating it yields CASSESPQTGTSVATGELFF.

The chain uses TRBV2 and TRBJ2-1; 8 bases agree with TRBD2. The V and J ends lost 7 bases and 3 bases, in that order; junction bases with no gene match: 5. Germline V gives CDR1 SNHLY, CDR2 FYNNEI. There are 14 residues in the CDR3. CDR3 sequence (DNA): TGTGCCAGCATTCGGCGGGAGGACTACAATGAGCAGTTCTTC. It encodes CASIRREDYNEQFF.

J is TRBJ2-2 and V is TRBV7-9; 9 positions match TRBD2. After removal of 5 bases from V and 7 bases from J, the junction contained 8 bases not matched to a gene. There are 15 residues in the CDR3. Germline V gene data show CDR1 as SEHNR and CDR2 as FQNEAQ (reference sequence). This CDR3 is CASSLISGSGGELFF. Here the CDR3 DNA reads TGTGCCAGCAGCCTCATTAGCGGGAGTGGCGGGGAGCTGTTTTTT.

The rearrangement joins TRBV18 to TRBJ2-7; 7 bases line up with TRBD2. This CDR3 has 16 amino acids. Trimming cost V 3 bases and J 2 bases; bases outside gene matches: 10. Germline loops: CDR1 KGHSH, CDR2 LQKENI. The CDR3 DNA is TGTGCCAGCTCACCCCCGCTGGGACTAAAAACCTACGAGCAGTACTTC. Its translation is CASSPPLGLKTYEQYF.

The chain is built from TRBV30 and TRBJ1-2; D unclear. From germline, CDR1 is GTSNPN and CDR2 SVGIG (reference sequence). The CDR3 length is 15 residues. The V end lost 3 bases, the J end lost 3 bases, and 17 bases lay between the germline ends. Here the CDR3 DNA reads TGTGCCTGGAGGAAGACGGAATCCGGGGACTATGGCTACACCTTC. Protein sequence: CAWRKTESGDYGYTF.

The rearrangement uses TRBV5-8 and TRBJ1-2; TRBD1 agrees at 7 bases. This CDR3 is 13 amino acids long. Trimming took 4 bases from V and 4 from J; bases not matched to a gene: 4. Germline V gene lookup returns CDR1 SGHTS and CDR2 YDEGEE. CDR3 in amino acids: CASSPGTAYGYTF. In DNA, the CDR3 is TGTGCCAGCAGCCCAGGGACAGCCTATGGCTACACCTTC.

The chain recombines TRBV7-2 with TRBJ2-7; 10 nucleotides match TRBD2. The CDR3 has 14 amino acids. V was clipped by 0 bases and J by 9 bases; unmatched bases: 5. CDR1 is SGHTA and CDR2 is FQGNSA in the germline V gene. The CDR3 nucleotides read TGTGCCAGCAGCTTAGCCGGGACTAGCGAATCGCAGTACTTC. It specifies CASSLAGTSESQYF.

This clone was picked up one time. A read error may produce the germline difference seen at one junction end. This rearrangement joins TRBV2 to TRBJ2-1, with D possibly TRBD1 on 6 matching bases. The germline CDR1 and CDR2 sequences are SNHLY and FYNNEI. The CDR3 extends over 15 amino acids. The CDR3 DNA reads as TGTGCCAGCGGTGACGAGACAGGCATCTACAATGAGCAGTTCTTC. It translates to CASGDETGIYNEQFF.

This clone was picked up many times. The chain links TRBV6-1 to TRBJ2-7; D is undetermined. Trimming left V 3 bases short and J 0 bases short, with 12 bases between. This CDR3 is built from 15 residues. Germline CDR1 MNHNS, CDR2 SASEGT. CDR3 coding DNA: TGTGCCAGCAGTGAGGTGGACGGCGACTCCTACGAGCAGTACTTC. This gives the protein CASSEVDGDSYEQYF.

V usage is TRBV5-1 and J usage is TRBJ1-1; D may be TRBD1 (5 bases). V shed 4 bases and J shed 1 base, with 14 bases lying between them. The germline V gene has CDR1 SGHRS and CDR2 YFSETQ. This CDR3 is built from 15 residues. For the CDR3, the DNA is TGCGCCAGCAGCACTATTCCGGGGCCGAACACTGAAGCTTTCTTT. It yields the protein CASSTIPGPNTEAFF.

The gene calls are TRBV9 and TRBJ2-5, with TRBD2 matching 14 bases. This CDR3 comprises 18 residues. The V gene's germline CDR1 is SGDLS and CDR2 YYNGEE. The V and J ends lost 4 bases and 2 bases, in that order; junction bases with no gene match: 10. CDR3 nucleotides: TGTGCCAGCAGCACCGGGACTAGCGGGAGAAAATCACAAGAGACCCAGTACTTC. It specifies CASSTGTSGRKSQETQYF. The full variable domain, rest sourced from reference TRBV9 and TRBJ2-5, is DSGVTQTPKHLITATGQRVTLRCSPRSGDLSVYWYQQSLDQGLQFLIQYYNGEERAKGNILERFSAQQFPDLHSELNLSSLELGDSALYFCASSTGTSGRKSQETQYFGPGTRLLVL.

This chain links TRBV24-1 with TRBJ1-5; D gene unclear. The CDR3 has 13 amino acids. Germline V gene data show CDR1 as KGHDR and CDR2 as SFDVKD. The V end lost 5 bases, the J end lost 4 bases, and 8 bases lay between the germline ends. CDR3 bases: TGTGCCACCAGTGGAGGGAGGAATCAGCCCCAGCATTTT. Translation: CATSGGRNQPQHF.

This chain connects TRBV29-1 to TRBJ1-2; D is ambiguous. From germline, CDR1 is SQVTM and CDR2 ANQGSEA. Trimming removed 4 bases from V and 5 bases from J, with 11 bases in between. The CDR3 length is 12 residues. The CDR3, as DNA: TGCAGCGTTGTAGGCGGACCTTATGGCTACACCTTC. Translation gives CSVVGGPYGYTF.

This chain links TRBV20-1 with TRBJ2-7; D is undetermined. The V end was cut by 0 bases, the J end by 4 bases, with 4 bases between. This CDR3 is built from 11 residues. The germline V gene has CDR1 DFQATT and CDR2 SNEGSKA (reference sequence). CDR3 sequence (DNA): TGCAGTGCTAGAGATGTGTACGAGCAGTACTTC. Translating gives CSARDVYEQYF.

The chain carries TRBV19 and TRBJ2-3; weak D call: TRBD1 (5 bases). The CDR3 totals 13 residues. The germline gives CDR1 LNHDA, CDR2 SQIVND (reference sequence). Between the trimmed V and J ends, which lost 5 bases and 7 bases, there was a span of 13 bases. CDR3 loop: CASSSSDRYTQYF. The CDR3 region has the DNA TGTGCCAGTAGTTCGTCCGACAGATATACGCAGTATTTT.

The V gene is TRBV18, the J gene TRBJ2-1; D perhaps matches TRBD1 (6 bases). Germline V gene data show CDR1 as KGHSH and CDR2 as LQKENI. The CDR3 sequence is 14 residues long. Trimming cost V 6 bases and J 6 bases, with 15 bases left between them. The CDR3 nucleotides read TGTGCCAGCTCTCCCAGGACAGATTTCAATGAGCAGTTCTTC. Translation: CASSPRTDFNEQFF.

The V gene is TRBV7-9, the J gene TRBJ2-7; tentatively, D is TRBD1 (6 bases). Germline values: CDR1 SEHNR, CDR2 FQNEAQ (reference sequence). This CDR3 comprises 14 residues. Trimming stripped 5 bases from V and 1 base from J, with 12 bases between. CDR3 coding DNA: TGTGCCAGCAGCGCACGGGACAAGTCCTACGAGCAGTACTTC. Amino acids: CASSARDKSYEQYF.

The chain combines TRBV2 with TRBJ1-4; D is uncertain. This CDR3 is built from 14 residues. Trimming stripped 3 bases from V and 2 bases from J, with 7 bases between. From germline, CDR1 is SNHLY and CDR2 FYNNEI. The CDR3 spells CASSDPNTNEKLFF. Here the CDR3 DNA reads TGTGCCAGCAGTGATCCTAACACTAATGAAAAACTGTTTTTT. Full variable domain (missing parts from reference TRBV2 and TRBJ1-4): EPEVTQTPSHQVTQMGQEVILRCVPISNHLYFYWYRQILGQKVEFLVSFYNNEISEKSEIFDDQFSVERPDGSNFTLKIRSTKLEDSAMYFCASSDPNTNEKLFFGSGTQLSVL.

The chain uses TRBV30 and TRBJ2-7; a weak D match, TRBD1 (6 bases). The CDR3 loop spans 13 amino acids. The germline V gene encodes CDR1 GTSNPN and CDR2 SVGIG (reference sequence). V lost 0 bases to trimming and J lost 4 bases, with 10 bases between them. CDR3 protein: CAWSVLGAYEQYF. CDR3 DNA sequence: TGTGCCTGGAGTGTACTGGGGGCATACGAGCAGTACTTC.

The chain uses TRBV2 and TRBJ1-1; no clear D. The ends were cut back, 5 bases at V and 7 bases at J, with 8 bases in the middle. Germline V CDR1 and CDR2: SNHLY, FYNNEI. This CDR3 comprises 11 residues. CDR3 loop: CASSYSLEAFF. CDR3 bases: TGTGCCAGCAGTTACAGCCTTGAAGCTTTCTTT.